The 17 T cell receptor beta chains in this list originate from one sample, sequenced in a study of CD8+ T cells in alopecia areata. RNA was isolated and reverse transcribed to cDNA, the sequencing template. Using immunoSEQ multiplex PCR, the repertoire was profiled, and TCRdb retains in-frame clones only, with some absent. The sample carries about 200,000 clones, around three fifths recorded once. Sample: CD8+ T cells sorted from blood. The origin of the receptors is a human donor in good health.

This chain links TRBV2 with TRBJ2-7; 9 bases agree with TRBD1. After removal of 2 bases from V and 5 bases from J, the junction contained 4 bases not matched to a gene. The CDR3 extends over 14 amino acids. Germline CDR1 reads SNHLY; CDR2 reads FYNNEI. The CDR3 loop is CASSELGQGHEQYF. CDR3 bases: TGTGCCAGCAGTGAACTGGGACAGGGCCACGAGCAGTACTTC.

The chain uses TRBV2 and TRBJ2-3; TRBD1 matches 9 bases. The CDR3 consists of 14 residues. Per the germline V gene, CDR1 is SNHLY and CDR2 is FYNNEI. J gave up 6 bases and V 3 bases, and 4 bases lay outside the gene matches. DNA of the CDR3: TGTGCCAGCAGTGAGGGGACAGGGACGGATACGCAGTATTTT. Amino acids: CASSEGTGTDTQYF.

J is TRBJ1-6 and V is TRBV4-1, with D hard to call. The length of the CDR3 is 14 residues. Trimming left V 0 bases short and J 7 bases short, with 7 bases between. Germline V gene data show CDR1 as MGHRA and CDR2 as YSYEKL. CDR3 residues: CASSQDEDNSPLHF. CDR3 nucleotides: TGCGCCAGCAGCCAAGATGAGGACAATTCACCCCTCCACTTT.

This chain connects TRBV29-1 to TRBJ1-2; D not certain. Germline CDR1 is SQVTM and CDR2 is ANQGSEA. Trimming removed 3 bases at V and 4 bases at J, with 9 bases between. There are 12 residues in the CDR3. DNA for the CDR3: TGCAGCGTTGAGGCCCGGACCTATGGCTACACCTTC. Translating gives CSVEARTYGYTF.

This clone qualifies as large. The chain links TRBV5-8 to TRBJ1-2; tentatively, D is TRBD1 (5 bases). The V and J ends lost 0 bases and 6 bases respectively, with 12 bases between them. This CDR3 comprises 14 residues. The germline V gene encodes CDR1 SGHTS and CDR2 YDEGEE. CDR3: CASSLGGLRDGYTF. In nucleotides, the CDR3 is TGTGCCAGCAGCTTGGGGGGGTTACGCGATGGCTACACCTTC.

The V gene is TRBV30, the J gene TRBJ1-2, with 10 bases lining up with TRBD1. Germline trimming cut 0 bases from V and 7 bases from J; bases unmatched to any gene: 5. This CDR3 has 14 amino acids. Germline assignment: CDR1 GTSNPN and CDR2 SVGIG (reference sequence). The CDR3 DNA is TGTGCCTGGAGTGTAGGACAGGGGGTTCGTGGCTACACCTTC. As protein: CAWSVGQGVRGYTF.

This clone was seen only a few times. The chain carries TRBV29-1 and TRBJ2-3; D gene uncertain. V was trimmed by 5 bases and J by 2 bases, leaving 8 bases between them. The CDR3 totals 12 residues. The germline CDR1 and CDR2 sequences are SQVTM and ANQGSEA. The CDR3 loop is CSVQQITDTQYF. The CDR3 region has the DNA TGCAGCGTTCAACAAATCACAGATACGCAGTATTTT.

The V and J genes are TRBV7-2 and TRBJ2-3, with D perhaps TRBD1 (6 bases). Trimming left V 7 bases short and J 1 base short, with 12 bases between. This CDR3 region has 14 residues. The germline CDR1 and CDR2 sequences are SGHTA and FQGNSA. CDR3: CASNIGQRTDTQYF. The CDR3 nucleotides are TGTGCCAGCAACATCGGACAGCGCACAGATACGCAGTATTTT. Based on the CDR3 plus reference TRBV7-2 and TRBJ2-3, the full variable domain is GAGVSQSPSNKVTEKGKDVELRCDPISGHTALYWYRQSLGQGLEFLIYFQGNSAPDKSGLPSDRFSAERTGGSVSTLTIQRTQQEDSAVYLCASNIGQRTDTQYFGPGTRLTVL.

The chain has TRBV5-1 and TRBJ1-1, with no clear D. The CDR3 length is 15 residues. The germline V gene encodes CDR1 SGHRS and CDR2 YFSETQ. V gave up 2 bases and J gave up 3 bases, with 14 bases separating them. DNA of the CDR3: TGCGCCAGCAGCTTCTCCAGGACTCACGACACTGAAGCTTTCTTT. It translates to CASSFSRTHDTEAFF.

The rearrangement links TRBV7-2 to TRBJ1-5, with D hard to call. Germline loops: CDR1 SGHTA, CDR2 FQGNSA. V was trimmed by 5 bases and J by 9 bases, leaving 17 bases between them. The CDR3 contains 14 residues. CDR3 amino acids: CASSPIEFLGPQHF. CDR3 sequence (DNA): TGTGCCAGCAGCCCCATCGAGTTCCTTGGGCCCCAGCATTTT.

Comments on this clone: The sample holds other DNA sequences that translate to the same CDR3. CDR3 sequence: CSVVRGTEAFF. The CDR3 nucleotides are TGCAGCGTTGTAAGGGGAACTGAAGCTTTCTTT. The V gene is TRBV29-1, the J gene TRBJ1-1; weak D call: TRBD1 (5 bases). Germline CDR1 is SQVTM and CDR2 is ANQGSEA. Trimming left V 4 bases short and J 5 bases short, with 8 bases between. The CDR3 sequence is 11 residues long.

The chain couples TRBV5-1 to TRBJ2-7; the D gene is possibly TRBD2 (6 bases). CDR3 length: 12 residues. CDR1 is SGHRS, CDR2 YFSETQ, per germline. Trimming cost V 10 bases and J 3 bases, with 14 bases left between them. Written as DNA, the CDR3 is TGCGCCTCCTCCGGAGGGATCTACGAGCAGTACTTC. As protein: CASSGGIYEQYF.

This clone was seen a few times. Written as DNA, the CDR3 is TGTGCCAGCAGTTTGCGGGCGGGCAATCAGCCCCAGCATTTT. Protein: CASSLRAGNQPQHF. The rearrangement joins TRBV28 to TRBJ1-5; D uncertain. V lost 3 bases and J 2 bases, leaving 8 bases between the germline ends. In germline, CDR1 is MDHEN, CDR2 SYDVKM. The CDR3 totals 14 residues.

The genes are TRBV2 and TRBJ1-2; D uncertain. The CDR3 spans 18 residues. The V and J ends lost 4 bases and 4 bases respectively, with 25 bases between them. Germline lookup yields CDR1 SNHLY and CDR2 FYNNEI. CDR3 residues: CASSGLRGLPFPIYGYTF. The CDR3 DNA sequence: TGTGCCAGCAGTGGCCTTAGAGGCCTTCCCTTCCCCATCTATGGCTACACCTTC. The full variable domain, with the rest looked up from reference TRBV2 and TRBJ1-2, is EPEVTQTPSHQVTQMGQEVILRCVPISNHLYFYWYRQILGQKVEFLVSFYNNEISEKSEIFDDQFSVERPDGSNFTLKIRSTKLEDSAMYFCASSGLRGLPFPIYGYTFGSGTRLTVV.

V gene TRBV5-6 combines with J gene TRBJ2-1; TRBD2 aligns across 7 bases. The V gene's germline CDR1 is SGHDT and CDR2 YYEEEE. Trimming cost V 1 base and J 6 bases; bases outside gene matches: 1. This CDR3 spans 13 amino acids. This chain's CDR3 is CASSLPSGNEQFF. DNA of the CDR3: TGTGCCAGCAGCTTGCCTAGCGGCAATGAGCAGTTCTTC.

The V gene is TRBV29-1, the J gene TRBJ1-2; maybe TRBD1 (6 bases). V was trimmed by 0 bases and J by 4 bases, leaving 15 bases between them. There are 15 residues in the CDR3. CDR1 and CDR2 from the germline V gene are SQVTM and ANQGSEA. The CDR3 sequence is CSVEDAGARRYGYTF. CDR3 nucleotide sequence: TGCAGCGTTGAAGATGCGGGGGCGCGACGCTATGGCTACACCTTC.

J is TRBJ2-7 and V is TRBV9; the match to TRBD2 covers 7 bases. The CDR3 has 15 residues. The germline gives CDR1 SGDLS, CDR2 YYNGEE. V lost 3 bases and J lost 2; bases outside the gene matches: 8. The CDR3 sequence is CASSADSGGPYEQYF. In nucleotides, the CDR3 is TGTGCCAGCAGCGCCGACTCGGGGGGACCCTACGAGCAGTACTTC.